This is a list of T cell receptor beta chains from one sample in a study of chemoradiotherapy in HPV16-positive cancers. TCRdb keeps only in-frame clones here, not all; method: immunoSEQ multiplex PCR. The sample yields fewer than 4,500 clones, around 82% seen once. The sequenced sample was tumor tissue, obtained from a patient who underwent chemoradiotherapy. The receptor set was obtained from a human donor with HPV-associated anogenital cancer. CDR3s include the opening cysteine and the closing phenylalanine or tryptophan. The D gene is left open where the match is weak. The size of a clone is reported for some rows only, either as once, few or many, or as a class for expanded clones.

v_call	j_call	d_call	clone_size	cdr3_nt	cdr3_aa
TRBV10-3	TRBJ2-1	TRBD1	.	TGTGCCATCAGTGGGGGGACAGGGGGGGCCAGCTCCTACAATGAGCAGTTCTTC	CAISGGTGGASSYNEQFF
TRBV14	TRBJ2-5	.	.	TGTGCCAGCAGCCTAGCTCCCCAAGAGACCCAGTACTTC	CASSLAPQETQYF
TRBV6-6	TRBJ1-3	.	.	TGTGCCAGCAGCCCGCGGGGGGAGTCCGGAAACACCATATATTTT	CASSPRGESGNTIYF
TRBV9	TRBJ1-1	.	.	TGTGCCAGCAGCGTTGAGGGCAGGACTGAAGCTTTCTTT	CASSVEGRTEAFF
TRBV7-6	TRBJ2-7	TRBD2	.	TGTGCCAGCAGCCCCGGACTAGCGGACCTCTCCTACGAGCAGTACTTC	CASSPGLADLSYEQYF
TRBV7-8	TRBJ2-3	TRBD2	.	TGTGCCAGCAGCTTAGGGGGACTAGCGGGGGCGGCGCAGTATTTT	CASSLGGLAGAAQYF
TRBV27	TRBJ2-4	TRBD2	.	TGTGCCAGCAGTTTATCTTCACTAGCGGCCAAAAACATTCAGTACTTC	CASSLSSLAAKNIQYF
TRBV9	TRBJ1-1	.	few	TGTGCCAGCAGCGCACCACAGGGTTTATCGGCTGAAGCTTTCTTT	CASSAPQGLSAEAFF
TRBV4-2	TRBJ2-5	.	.	TGTGCCAGCAGCCAAGTGGAGGGGAAGGGAGAGACCCAGTACTTC	CASSQVEGKGETQYF
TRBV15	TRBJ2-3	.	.	TGTGCCACCAGCAGAGATGGTGGGGTCGTAGATACGCAGTATTTT	CATSRDGGVVDTQYF
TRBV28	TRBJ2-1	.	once	TGTGCCTTATCCTCGGCGGGGCTTTACAATGAGCAGTTCTTC	CALSSAGLYNEQFF
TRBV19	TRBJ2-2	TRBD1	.	TGTGCCAGTAGTACGCGACAGGGGAGGAGCGGGGAGCTGTTTTTT	CASSTRQGRSGELFF
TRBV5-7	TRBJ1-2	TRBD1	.	TGTGCCAGCAGCTTGGGGGGTCTGGGACAGACTAACTATGGCTACACCTTC	CASSLGGLGQTNYGYTF
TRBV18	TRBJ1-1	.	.	TGTGCCAGCTCACTACCGGGGGTGGTTAACACTGAAGCTTTCTTT	CASSLPGVVNTEAFF
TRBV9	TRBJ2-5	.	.	TGTGCCAGCAGCGTAGGTCGTAGGGGCGGTGCTCAAGAGACCCAGTACTTC	CASSVGRRGGAQETQYF
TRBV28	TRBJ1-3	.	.	TGTGCCAGCAGGGGCGCATTACTCTCTGGAAACACCATATATTTT	CASRGALLSGNTIYF
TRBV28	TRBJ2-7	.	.	TGTGCCAGCCCCGGACCCGCACCAACCTACGAGCAGTACTTC	CASPGPAPTYEQYF
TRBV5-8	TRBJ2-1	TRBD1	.	TGTGCCAGCAGCCCGGGTGTTGGGACAGGGATAAATGAGCAGTTCTTC	CASSPGVGTGINEQFF
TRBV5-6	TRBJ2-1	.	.	TGTGCCAGCATCCGAGGAGCGCACAAGCGGAATGAGCAGTTCTTC	CASIRGAHKRNEQFF
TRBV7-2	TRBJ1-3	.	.	TGTGCCAGCAGCTTAGTTACGGGGGTCGGAAACACCATATATTTT	CASSLVTGVGNTIYF
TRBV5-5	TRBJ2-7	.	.	TGTGCCAGCAGCTTGGAGCCGGGGAGGTCCTACGAGCAGTACTTC	CASSLEPGRSYEQYF
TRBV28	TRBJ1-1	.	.	TGTGCCAGCAGACCCCCTCCCGGTATGAACACTGAAGCTTTCTTT	CASRPPPGMNTEAFF
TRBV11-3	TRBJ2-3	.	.	TGTGCCAGCAGCTTAGACTCGGCTACGCAGTATTTT	CASSLDSATQYF
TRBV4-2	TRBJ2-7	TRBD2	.	TGTGCCAGCAGCCACGAGGTAGTAGCGGGGACAAACCAGGTGTACTTC	CASSHEVVAGTNQVYF
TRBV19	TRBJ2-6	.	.	TGTGCCACGGACAGCGGAAGATCTGGGGCCAACGTCCTGACTTTC	CATDSGRSGANVLTF
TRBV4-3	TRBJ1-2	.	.	TGCGCCAGCAGCCAAGGCGGGTTCGGGCAGGGCTATGGCTACACCTTC	CASSQGGFGQGYGYTF
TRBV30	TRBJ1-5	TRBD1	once	TGTGCCTGGAGTAAAAGGGACAGGGCTGATCAGCCCCAGCATTTT	CAWSKRDRADQPQHF
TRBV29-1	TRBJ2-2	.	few	TGCAGCGCCGAACGTCCAAGCTCCGGGGAGCTGTTTTTT	CSAERPSSGELFF
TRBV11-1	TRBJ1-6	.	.	TGTGCCAGCAGCTTAAAGATCGATTCACCCCTCCACTTT	CASSLKIDSPLHF
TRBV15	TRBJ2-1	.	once	TGTGCCACCAGCAGAGAGGCGGGAAACTACAATGAGCAGTTCTTC	CATSREAGNYNEQFF
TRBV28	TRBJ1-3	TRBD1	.	TGTGCCAGCGGGCAACGACAGGGGCCGTCTGGAAACACCATATATTTT	CASGQRQGPSGNTIYF
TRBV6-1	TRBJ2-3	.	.	TGTGCCAGCAGTGTCGTCCACACAGATACGCAGTATTTT	CASSVVHTDTQYF
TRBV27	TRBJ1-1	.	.	TGTGCCAGCAGGTCCCAGGGCGGTACTGAAGCTTTCTTT	CASRSQGGTEAFF
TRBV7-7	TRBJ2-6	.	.	TGTGCCAGCAGCTACAGTATTAAGCCACAAAGTCGGGCCAACGTCCTGACTTTC	CASSYSIKPQSRANVLTF
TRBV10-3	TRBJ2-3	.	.	TGTGCCATCAGGGACTACTCCACAGATACGCAGTATTTT	CAIRDYSTDTQYF
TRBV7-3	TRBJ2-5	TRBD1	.	TGTGCCAGCAGCTTATCGGGGGGACAGGGGGCGGAGGAGACCCAGTACTTC	CASSLSGGQGAEETQYF
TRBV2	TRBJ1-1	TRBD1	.	TGTGCCATCACACAGGGGGAGGGTACTGAAGCTTTCTTT	CAITQGEGTEAFF
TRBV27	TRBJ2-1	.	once	TGTGCCAGCAGTCCTGGGGTAGCGATCTACAATGAGCAGTTCTTC	CASSPGVAIYNEQFF
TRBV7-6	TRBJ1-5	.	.	TGTGCCAGCAGCTTAGCGAGTGGTTTCAATCAGCCCCAGCATTTT	CASSLASGFNQPQHF
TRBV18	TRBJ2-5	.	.	TGTGCCAGCTCACCGTCAAATAAGGAGACCCAGTACTTC	CASSPSNKETQYF